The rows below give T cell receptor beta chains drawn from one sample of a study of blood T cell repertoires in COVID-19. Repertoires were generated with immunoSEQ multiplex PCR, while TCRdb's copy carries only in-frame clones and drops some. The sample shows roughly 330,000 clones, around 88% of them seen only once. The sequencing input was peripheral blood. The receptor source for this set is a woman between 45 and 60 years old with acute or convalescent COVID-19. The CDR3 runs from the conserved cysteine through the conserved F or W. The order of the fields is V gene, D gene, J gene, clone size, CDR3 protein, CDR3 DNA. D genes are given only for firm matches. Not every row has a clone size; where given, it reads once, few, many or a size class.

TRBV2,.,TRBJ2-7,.,CASSVMGARYEQYF,TGTGCCAGCAGTGTTATGGGAGCTCGCTACGAGCAGTACTTC
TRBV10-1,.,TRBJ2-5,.,CVTVRGQETQYF,TGCGTAACAGTTCGGGGGCAAGAGACCCAGTACTTC
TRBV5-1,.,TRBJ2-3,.,CASSLAGVVSGTQYF,TGCGCCAGCAGCTTGGCGGGTGTTGTCAGTGGGACGCAGTATTTT
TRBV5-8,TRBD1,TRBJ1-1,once,CASSRTGMNTEAFF,TGTGCCAGCAGCCGGACAGGGATGAACACTGAAGCTTTCTTT
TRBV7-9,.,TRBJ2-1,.,CASSFPQGFFLNEQFF,TGTGCCAGCAGCTTTCCCCAGGGATTTTTTCTTAATGAGCAGTTCTTC
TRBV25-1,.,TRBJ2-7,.,CASSESGEQYF,TGTGCCAGCAGTGAATCCGGCGAGCAGTACTTC
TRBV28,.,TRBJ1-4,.,CASSTTVREKLFF,TGTGCCAGCAGTACGACAGTAAGGGAAAAACTGTTTTTT
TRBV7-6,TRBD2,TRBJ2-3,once,CASSLTGTTSADTQYF,TGTGCCAGCAGCTTAACCGGGACTACATCCGCAGATACGCAGTATTTT
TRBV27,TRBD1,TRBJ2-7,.,CASSPGTGFYEQYF,TGTGCCAGCAGCCCCGGGACAGGGTTCTACGAGCAGTACTTC
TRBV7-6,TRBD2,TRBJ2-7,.,CASSEPWGASGLAGVRSYEQYF,TGTGCCAGCAGCGAGCCGTGGGGGGCTAGCGGACTAGCGGGAGTTCGGAGCTACGAGCAGTACTTC
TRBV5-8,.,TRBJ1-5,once,CASSSNRPNQPQHF,TGTGCCAGCAGCTCGAACAGACCCAATCAGCCCCAGCATTTT
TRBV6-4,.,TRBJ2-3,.,CASSVTTRDTQYF,TGTGCCAGCAGTGTTACGACGCGGGATACGCAGTATTTT
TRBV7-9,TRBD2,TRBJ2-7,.,CASSLGLAGGPGQYF,TGTGCCAGCAGCTTGGGACTAGCGGGAGGGCCTGGGCAGTACTTC
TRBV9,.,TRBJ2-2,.,CASSVGPGAGELFF,.
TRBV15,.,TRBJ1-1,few,CATSRVGENTEAFF,TGTGCCACCAGCAGAGTAGGGGAGAACACTGAAGCTTTCTTT
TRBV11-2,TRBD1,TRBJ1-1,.,CASSLDQPGQGAQAFF,TGTGCCAGCAGCTTAGATCAACCGGGACAGGGGGCGCAAGCTTTCTTT
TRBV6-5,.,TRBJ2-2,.,CASSFDWLNTGELFF,TGTGCCAGCAGTTTCGACTGGCTGAACACCGGGGAGCTGTTTTTT
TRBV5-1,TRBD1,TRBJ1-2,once,CASSVQGADYGYTF,TGCGCCAGCAGCGTCCAGGGGGCAGACTATGGCTACACCTTC
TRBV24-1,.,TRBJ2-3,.,CATSDSAEYTDTQYF,TGTGCCACCAGTGATTCGGCGGAATACACAGATACGCAGTATTTT
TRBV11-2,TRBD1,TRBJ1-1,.,CASSFLQGATEAFF,TGTGCCAGCAGCTTTCTACAGGGGGCCACTGAAGCTTTCTTT
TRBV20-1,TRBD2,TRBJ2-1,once,CSASTSGRIYNEQFF,TGCAGTGCTAGTACTAGCGGGAGAATCTACAATGAGCAGTTCTTC
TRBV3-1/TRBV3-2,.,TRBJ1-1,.,CASSEGPRTEAFF,TGTGCCAGCAGCGAAGGCCCGAGGACTGAAGCTTTCTTT
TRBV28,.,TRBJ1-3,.,CASSLSFSASLGNTIYF,TGTGCCAGCAGTTTATCTTTTAGTGCTTCTCTTGGAAACACCATATATTTT
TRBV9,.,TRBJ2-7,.,CASSVYSGTYEQYF,TGTGCCAGCAGCGTATACAGCGGAACCTACGAGCAGTACTTC
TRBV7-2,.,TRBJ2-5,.,CASSFRYQETQYF,TGTGCCAGCAGCTTCAGGTATCAAGAGACCCAGTACTTC
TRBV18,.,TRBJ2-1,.,CASSPLDGSSYNEQFF,TGTGCCAGCTCACCACTGGACGGGAGTTCCTACAATGAGCAGTTCTTC
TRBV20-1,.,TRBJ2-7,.,CSASTKTYEQYF,TGCAGTGCTAGTACAAAAACCTACGAGCAGTACTTC
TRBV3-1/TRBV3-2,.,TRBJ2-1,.,CASSQDFSYNEQFF,TGTGCCAGCAGCCAAGACTTCTCCTACAATGAGCAGTTCTTC
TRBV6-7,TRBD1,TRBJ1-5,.,CASSYLTGGPQVSNQPQHF,TGTGCCAGCAGTTACCTGACAGGGGGTCCTCAAGTTAGCAATCAGCCCCAGCATTTT
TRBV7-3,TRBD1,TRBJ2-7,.,CASSLGGGRGWDEQYF,TGTGCCAGCAGCTTAGGAGGAGGCAGGGGGTGGGACGAGCAGTACTTC
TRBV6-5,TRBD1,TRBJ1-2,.,CASSLHDRGGYTF,TGTGCCAGCAGCCTACACGACAGGGGTGGCTACACCTTC
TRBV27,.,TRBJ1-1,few,CASMRGIGGNTEAFF,TGTGCCAGCATGCGGGGGATCGGCGGGAACACTGAAGCTTTCTTT
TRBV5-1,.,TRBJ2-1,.,CASSAYRDPGYNEQFF,TGCGCCAGCAGCGCCTACAGGGACCCCGGTTACAATGAGCAGTTCTTC
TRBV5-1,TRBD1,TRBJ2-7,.,CASSPRQGGTYEQYF,TGCGCCAGCAGCCCCAGACAGGGGGGGACCTACGAGCAGTACTTC
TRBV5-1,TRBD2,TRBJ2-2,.,CASSFPWVAGTSRAGELFF,TGCGCCAGCAGCTTCCCCTGGGTAGCGGGTACCTCTCGGGCCGGGGAGCTGTTTTTT
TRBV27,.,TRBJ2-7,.,CASSLLPSYEQYF,TGTGCCAGCAGTTTACTCCCCAGCTACGAGCAGTACTTC
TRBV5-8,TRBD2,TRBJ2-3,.,CASSLASGRTDTQYF,TGTGCCAGCAGCTTGGCCAGCGGGAGAACAGATACGCAGTATTTT
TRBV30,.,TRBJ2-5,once,CAWQGGLETQYF,TGTGCCTGGCAGGGTGGATTGGAGACCCAGTACTTC
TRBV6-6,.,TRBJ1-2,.,CASSVTTNYGYTF,TGTGCCAGCAGTGTCACAACTAACTATGGCTACACCTTC
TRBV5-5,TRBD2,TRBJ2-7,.,CASSLYGGAAYEQYF,TGTGCCAGCAGCTTGTACGGGGGGGCGGCCTACGAGCAGTACTTC
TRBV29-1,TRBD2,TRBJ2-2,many,CSVETSGVGELFF,TGCAGCGTTGAAACTAGCGGGGTGGGGGAGCTGTTTTTT
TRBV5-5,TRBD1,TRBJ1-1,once,CASSPDRVWIENTEAFF,TGTGCCAGCAGCCCGGACAGGGTCTGGATAGAGAACACTGAAGCTTTCTTT
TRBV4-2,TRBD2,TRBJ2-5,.,CASSQLAGVGETQYF,TGTGCCAGCAGCCAATTAGCGGGAGTAGGGGAGACCCAGTACTTC
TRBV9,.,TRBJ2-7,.,CASSVEGVVDEQYF,TGTGCCAGCAGCGTTGAGGGAGTCGTCGACGAGCAGTACTTC
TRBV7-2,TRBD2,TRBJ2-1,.,CASSLEGSGSRRGEQFF,TGTGCCAGCAGCTTAGAGGGTAGCGGGAGCCGTCGGGGTGAGCAGTTCTTC
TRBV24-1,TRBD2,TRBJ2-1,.,CATSVPSAGAPYNEQFF,TGTGCCACCAGTGTCCCTTCGGCGGGAGCACCTTACAATGAGCAGTTCTTC
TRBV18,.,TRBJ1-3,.,CASSLRGAGSPGNTIYF,TGTGCCAGCTCCCTGCGCGGGGCAGGGTCCCCTGGAAACACCATATATTTT
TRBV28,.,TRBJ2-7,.,CASSFGSGGYEQYF,TGTGCCAGCAGTTTCGGGTCAGGAGGTTACGAGCAGTACTTC
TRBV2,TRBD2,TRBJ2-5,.,CASSGFGGGGETQYF,TGTGCCAGCAGTGGATTCGGGGGGGGCGGTGAGACCCAGTACTTC
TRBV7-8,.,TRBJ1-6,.,CASSSTRGSNSPLHF,TGTGCCAGCAGCTCAACCCGGGGAAGTAATTCACCCCTCCACTTT
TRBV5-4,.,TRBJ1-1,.,CASSLGQSNTEAFF,TGTGCCAGCAGCTTGGGGCAGTCGAACACTGAAGCTTTCTTT
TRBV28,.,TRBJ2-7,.,CASSLLGANYEQYF,TGTGCCAGCAGTTTACTAGGGGCCAACTACGAGCAGTACTTC
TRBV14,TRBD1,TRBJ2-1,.,CASSHQGAVIHNEQFF,TGTGCCAGCAGCCACCAGGGGGCGGTGATCCACAATGAGCAGTTCTTC
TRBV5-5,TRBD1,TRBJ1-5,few,CASSSGGGLGQPQHF,TGTGCCAGCAGCTCGGGAGGGGGCTTGGGTCAGCCCCAGCATTTT
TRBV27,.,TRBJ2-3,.,CASSFDRMKNTQYF,TGTGCCAGCAGTTTCGACAGGATGAAAAATACGCAGTATTTT
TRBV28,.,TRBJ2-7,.,CASSGRVPSEEQYF,TGTGCCAGCAGTGGGCGGGTCCCATCTGAGGAGCAGTACTTC
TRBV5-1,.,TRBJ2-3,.,CASSLVGREGATDTQYF,TGCGCCAGCAGCTTGGTCGGGAGAGAAGGGGCCACAGATACGCAGTATTTT
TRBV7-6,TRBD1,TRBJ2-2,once,CASSPGTGDTGELFF,TGTGCCAGCAGCCCCGGGACAGGGGACACCGGGGAGCTGTTTTTT